A selection of T cell receptor beta chains follows, all from one sample in a study of blood T cell repertoires in COVID-19. Libraries were prepared by immunoSEQ multiplex PCR; TCRdb keeps only in-frame clonotypes and omits some of them. This sample has fewer than 120,000 clones, with over 65% found just once. The sample was peripheral blood. Receptor source: a woman older than 75 with acute or convalescent COVID-19. Each CDR3 is given with its conserved first and last residue. The D gene is left open where the match is weak. Clone size is given for some rows only: seen once, a few or many times, or a class if the clone is expanded.

>NA|TRBJ2-1|TRBV4-2|NA
TGTGCCAGCAGCCAAGTAACTTCCAACAATGAGCAGTTCTTC
CASSQVTSNNEQFF
>NA|TRBJ2-1|TRBV9|TRBD1
TGTGCCAGGCGGACAGGGGGTCACAATGAGCAGTTCTTC
CARRTGGHNEQFF
>NA|TRBJ2-2|TRBV5-5|TRBD2
TGTGCCAGCAGCTTGGTAGGGGGAGTACTAGCGGAAAACACCGGGGAGCTGTTTTTT
CASSLVGGVLAENTGELFF
>NA|TRBJ2-1|TRBV7-9|TRBD2
TGTGCCAGCAGCCCGAGACTAGCCGGTACAAGTGAGCAGTTCTTC
CASSPRLAGTSEQFF
>NA|TRBJ1-1|TRBV5-1|TRBD1
TGCGCCAGCAGCGAATCAACAGGGGGCCTGACTGAAGCTTTCTTT
CASSESTGGLTEAFF
>once|TRBJ2-3|TRBV5-1|TRBD1
TGCGCCAGCAGATCGGGACAGGCTAGCACAGATACGCAGTATTTT
CASRSGQASTDTQYF
>NA|TRBJ2-1|TRBV27|TRBD2
TGTGCCAGCAGTTTATCTACTAGCGGGCACAATGAGCAGTTCTTC
CASSLSTSGHNEQFF
>NA|TRBJ2-1|TRBV7-9|TRBD2
TGTGCCAGCAGCTTAGTACTAGCGGGGGCGGTTGAGCAGTTCTTC
CASSLVLAGAVEQFF
>NA|TRBJ2-3|TRBV29-1|TRBD2
TGCAGCGTTGCGGGAGGGGCTAGCGGGGGGGAAGATACGCAGTATTTT
CSVAGGASGGEDTQYF
>NA|TRBJ2-7|TRBV28|NA
TGTGCCAGCAGTTTGCCTAGCGAATCCTACGAGCAGTACTTC
CASSLPSESYEQYF
>NA|TRBJ1-1|TRBV7-2|NA
TGTGCCAGCAGCTTAATGAAAGGGGCAGGGGTTTACACTGAAGCTTTCTTT
CASSLMKGAGVYTEAFF
>NA|TRBJ2-7|TRBV6-6|TRBD1
TGTGCCAGCAGTTACCGGGACAGGGGGTTCCACGAGCAGTACTTC
CASSYRDRGFHEQYF
>NA|TRBJ1-2|TRBV5-1|TRBD1
TGCGCCAGCAGCAAAGACAGGGGTAGTGGCTACACCTTC
CASSKDRGSGYTF
>NA|TRBJ2-3|TRBV6-4|TRBD2
TGTGCCAGCGGACGCGGGGGTCGGACGGATACGCAGTATTTT
CASGRGGRTDTQYF
>NA|TRBJ1-2|TRBV7-8|NA
TGTGCCAGCAGCTTCGGTACCGGGGTAAACGGCTACACCTTC
CASSFGTGVNGYTF
>NA|TRBJ2-3|TRBV6-5|TRBD1
TGTGCCAGCATCCACAGGGGATCAGATACGCAGTATTTT
CASIHRGSDTQYF
>NA|TRBJ2-3|TRBV19|TRBD2
TGTGCCAGTACCCCGGGGGGGCTGGATACGCAGTATTTT
CASTPGGLDTQYF
>few|TRBJ2-3|TRBV6-6|NA
TGTGCCAGCAGTTACTCCTGGCAAAGCACAGATACGCAGTATTTT
CASSYSWQSTDTQYF
>NA|TRBJ1-1|TRBV19|TRBD1
TGTGCCAGTAGTGTCGACAGGGACACTGAAGCTTTCTTT
CASSVDRDTEAFF
>NA|TRBJ2-5|TRBV5-1|TRBD2
TGCGCCAGCAGCTTGGGACTAGCGGGGGGAGCTTCGGAGACCCAGTACTTC
CASSLGLAGGASETQYF
>NA|TRBJ2-5|TRBV5-1|NA
TGCGCCAGCAGCTTGGCCTCCCGGTTTGAGACCCAGTACTTC
CASSLASRFETQYF
>NA|TRBJ1-5|TRBV6-1|NA
TGTGCCAGCAGTGAAGCAAGGGGTCAGCCCCAGCATTTT
CASSEARGQPQHF
>NA|TRBJ2-3|TRBV5-1|NA
TGCGCCAGCAGCTTAGGTAATGCAGGGGAGACAGATACGCAGTATTTT
CASSLGNAGETDTQYF
>NA|TRBJ1-2|TRBV2|NA
TGTGCCAGCGTGAGGGGGGGCAGGGACTATGGCTACACCTTC
CASVRGGRDYGYTF
>NA|TRBJ2-7|TRBV7-2|NA
TGTGCCAGCAGCTTAGTTACTACCTACGAGCAGTACTTC
CASSLVTTYEQYF
>few|TRBJ1-4|TRBV11-2|NA
TGTGCCAGCAGCCCCCAACAGGGTCCCAATGAAAAACTGTTTTTT
CASSPQQGPNEKLFF
>NA|TRBJ2-7|TRBV7-2|TRBD2
TGTGCCAGCAGCTTAGGACTAGCGGGGGGACTCGAGCAGTACTTC
CASSLGLAGGLEQYF
>NA|TRBJ1-2|TRBV6-5|NA
TGTGCCAGCAGTAGAGGCGCGTATGGCTACACCTTC
CASSRGAYGYTF
>NA|TRBJ1-2|TRBV4-1|NA
TGCGCCAGCAGCCAAGAGGGGGGGCGCCCACCGGGCGGCTACACCTTC
CASSQEGGRPPGGYTF
>NA|TRBJ2-3|TRBV2|NA
TGTGCCAGCAGTGACCCCAGGGGTCCAGATACGCAGTATTTT
CASSDPRGPDTQYF
>NA|TRBJ2-1|TRBV6-5|TRBD2
TGTGCCAGCTATGCTAGCGGGGGGGCGAAGAATGAGCAGTTCTTC
CASYASGGAKNEQFF
>once|TRBJ1-1|TRBV2|NA
TGTGCCAGCAGTGAAGCTGGAGGTATCACTGAAGCTTTCTTT
CASSEAGGITEAFF
>few|TRBJ1-5|TRBV4-1|TRBD1
TGCGCCAGCAGCCAGACGACACAGGGGATTCAGCCCCAGCATTTT
CASSQTTQGIQPQHF
>NA|TRBJ1-1|TRBV5-1|TRBD1
TGCGCCAGCAGCTTAACCGCCGGGACAGGGAACACTGAAGCTTTCTTT
CASSLTAGTGNTEAFF
>NA|TRBJ2-7|TRBV4-2|TRBD1
TGTGCCAGCAGCCAAGATAGCGGACAGGGGTTCGACGAGCAGTACTTC
CASSQDSGQGFDEQYF
>NA|TRBJ2-5|TRBV5-6|TRBD2
TGTGCCAGCAGCTCGTCCCCTTCCGGGAGGCAAGAGACCCAGTACTTC
CASSSSPSGRQETQYF
>few|TRBJ2-1|TRBV7-9|TRBD2
TGTGCCAGCAGCTCGCCTAGCGGGGGGATCTACAATGAGCAGTTCTTC
CASSSPSGGIYNEQFF
>NA|TRBJ1-2|TRBV5-6|NA
TGTGCCAGCAGCTTCAGGGGAGGCTACACCTTC
CASSFRGGYTF
>NA|TRBJ2-2|TRBV5-1|TRBD1
TGCGCCAGCAGCTTGGGGGACAGGGTCGACACCGGGGAGCTGTTTTTT
CASSLGDRVDTGELFF
>NA|TRBJ2-7|TRBV19|NA
TGTGCCAGTAGTATAGAACCCCCAGGGGCTGTATCCTACGAGCAGTACTTC
CASSIEPPGAVSYEQYF
>NA|TRBJ2-1|TRBV7-9|TRBD1
TGTGCCAGCAGCCCCGGGACAGGGGGTGGAAATGAGCAGTTCTTC
CASSPGTGGGNEQFF
>NA|TRBJ1-2|TRBV12-3/TRBV12-4|TRBD1
TGTGCCAGCAGTCCAGGACAGGGTGGCTACACCTTC
CASSPGQGGYTF
>NA|TRBJ2-2|TRBV2|TRBD1
TGTGCCAGCAGTGAATGGGGACAGGGAACCGGGGAGCTGTTTTTT
CASSEWGQGTGELFF
>NA|TRBJ1-2|TRBV28|NA
TGTGCCAGCAGTTTAGTTGCACAGGGCAACTATGGCTACACCTTC
CASSLVAQGNYGYTF
>NA|TRBJ2-5|TRBV7-6|TRBD2
TGTGCCAGCAGCCCGACTAGCGGTTATCAACAAGAGACCCAGTACTTC
CASSPTSGYQQETQYF
>NA|TRBJ2-1|TRBV4-3|NA
TGCGCCAGCAGCCCTCCCTCGGCCCTGGCGGAAGAGCAGTTCTTC
CASSPPSALAEEQFF
>NA|TRBJ2-2|TRBV27|TRBD2
TGTGCCAGCACTCCCGACCGCGGGACTAGCGGGTTTATAGGGGAGCTGTTTTTT
CASTPDRGTSGFIGELFF
>NA|TRBJ1-2|TRBV7-2|NA
TGTGCCAGCAGCTTACAGAGACTCTATGGCTACACCTTC
CASSLQRLYGYTF
>NA|TRBJ1-1|TRBV5-6|TRBD1
TGTGCCAGCAGCTTGGTAGCGACAGGGGGCTTATCTGAAGCTTTCTTT
CASSLVATGGLSEAFF
>NA|TRBJ2-3|TRBV4-2|NA
TGTGCCAGCAGCCGGGGAGATACCACAGATACGCAGTATTTT
CASSRGDTTDTQYF
>NA|TRBJ1-3|TRBV5-1|TRBD1
TGCGCCAGCAGTAAAACCGGGACAGGGGGCGAAGAAGGAAACACCATATATTTT
CASSKTGTGGEEGNTIYF
>NA|TRBJ1-2|TRBV11-2|TRBD1
TGTGCCAGCAGCCAATACAGACAGGGTAACTATGGCTACACCTTC
CASSQYRQGNYGYTF
>NA|TRBJ1-5|TRBV9|NA
TGTGCCAGCAGCCCGTCTGGCGGGCAGCCCCAGCATTTT
CASSPSGGQPQHF
>NA|TRBJ1-1|TRBV19|TRBD1
TGTGCCAGTAGTATACAGGGGGTCCCGAGGGGTGAAGCTTTCTTT
CASSIQGVPRGEAFF
>few|TRBJ1-6|TRBV5-1|TRBD1
TGCGCCAGCAAAACACAGGGGTATAATTCACCCCTCCACTTT
CASKTQGYNSPLHF
>NA|TRBJ2-3|TRBV5-4|NA
TGTGCCAGCAGCCAGAGCACAGATACGCAGTATTTT
CASSQSTDTQYF
>once|TRBJ2-3|TRBV13|TRBD2
TGTGCCAGCAGCTCTATAGCGGGGGGGCCAGATACGCAGTATTTT
CASSSIAGGPDTQYF